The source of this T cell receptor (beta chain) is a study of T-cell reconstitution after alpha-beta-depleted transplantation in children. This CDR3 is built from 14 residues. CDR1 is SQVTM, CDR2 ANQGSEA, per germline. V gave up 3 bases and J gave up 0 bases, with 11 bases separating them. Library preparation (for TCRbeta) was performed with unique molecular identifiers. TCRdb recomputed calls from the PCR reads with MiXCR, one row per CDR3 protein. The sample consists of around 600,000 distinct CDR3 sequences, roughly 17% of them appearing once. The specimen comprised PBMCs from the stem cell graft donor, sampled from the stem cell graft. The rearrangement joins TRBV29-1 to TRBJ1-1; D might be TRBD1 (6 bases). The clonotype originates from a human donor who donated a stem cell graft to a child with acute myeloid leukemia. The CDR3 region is CSVEEGGVNTEAFF. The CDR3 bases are TGCAGCGTTGAGGAGGGGGGAGTGAACACTGAAGCTTTCTTT.